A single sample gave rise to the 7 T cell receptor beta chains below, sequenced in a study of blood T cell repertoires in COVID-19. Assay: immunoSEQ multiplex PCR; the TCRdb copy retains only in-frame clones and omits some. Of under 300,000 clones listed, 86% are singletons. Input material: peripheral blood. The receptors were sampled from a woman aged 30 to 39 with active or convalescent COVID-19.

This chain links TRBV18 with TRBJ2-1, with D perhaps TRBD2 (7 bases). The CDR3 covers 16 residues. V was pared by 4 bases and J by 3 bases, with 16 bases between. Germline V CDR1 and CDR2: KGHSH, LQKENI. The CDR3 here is CASSRNGGRGYNEQFF. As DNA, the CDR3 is TGTGCCAGCTCACGGAACGGGGGGCGCGGCTACAATGAGCAGTTCTTC.

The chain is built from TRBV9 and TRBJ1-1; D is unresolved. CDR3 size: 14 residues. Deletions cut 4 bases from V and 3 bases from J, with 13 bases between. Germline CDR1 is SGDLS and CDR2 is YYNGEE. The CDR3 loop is CASSPIRADTEAFF. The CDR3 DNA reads TGTGCCAGCAGCCCGATTCGTGCGGACACTGAAGCTTTCTTT.

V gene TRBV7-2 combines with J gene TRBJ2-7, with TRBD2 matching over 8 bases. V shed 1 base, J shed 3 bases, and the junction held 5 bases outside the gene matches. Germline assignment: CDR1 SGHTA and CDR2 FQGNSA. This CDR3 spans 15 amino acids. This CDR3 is CASSLGPSGFYEQYF. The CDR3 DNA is TGTGCCAGCAGCTTAGGCCCTAGCGGGTTCTACGAGCAGTACTTC.

CDR3 DNA sequence: TGCGCCAGCAGCTGGGGACAGGCAAACACTGAAGCTTTCTTT. The encoded protein is CASSWGQANTEAFF. The genes are TRBV5-1 and TRBJ1-1; 8 bases agree with TRBD1. The germline gives CDR1 SGHRS, CDR2 YFSETQ. The CDR3 length is 14 residues. V lost 3 bases, J lost 2 bases, and 3 bases stayed unmatched.

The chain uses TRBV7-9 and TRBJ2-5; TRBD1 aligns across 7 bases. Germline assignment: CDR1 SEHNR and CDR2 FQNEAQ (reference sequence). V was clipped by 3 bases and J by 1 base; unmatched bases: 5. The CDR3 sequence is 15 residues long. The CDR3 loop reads CASSFPQGLQETQYF. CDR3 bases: TGTGCCAGCAGCTTCCCACAGGGGCTCCAAGAGACCCAGTACTTC.

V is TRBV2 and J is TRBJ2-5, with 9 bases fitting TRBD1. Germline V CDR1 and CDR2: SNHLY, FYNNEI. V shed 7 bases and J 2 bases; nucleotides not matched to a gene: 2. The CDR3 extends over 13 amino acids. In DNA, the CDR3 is TGTGCCAGCACGGGACAGGGTCAAGAGACCCAGTACTTC. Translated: CASTGQGQETQYF. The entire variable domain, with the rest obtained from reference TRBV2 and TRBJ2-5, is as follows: EPEVTQTPSHQVTQMGQEVILRCVPISNHLYFYWYRQILGQKVEFLVSFYNNEISEKSEIFDDQFSVERPDGSNFTLKIRSTKLEDSAMYFCASTGQGQETQYFGPGTRLLVL.

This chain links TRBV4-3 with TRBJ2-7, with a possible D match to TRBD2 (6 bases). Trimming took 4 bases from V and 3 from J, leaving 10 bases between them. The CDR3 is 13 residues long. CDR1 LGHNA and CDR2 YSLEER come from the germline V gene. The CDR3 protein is CASSRSGDYEQYF. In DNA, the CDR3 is TGCGCCAGCAGCCGGTCGGGGGACTACGAGCAGTACTTC.